The T cell receptor beta chain described here comes from a study of T cells after yellow fever vaccination. Whole-study context: Those fractions that held only low numbers of cells were prepared using the SMART-Seq v4 Ultra Low Input RNA kit. Broader study findings: Only a minor proportion of clonotypes was detected across both CD4 and CD8 compartments. Abundant clonotypes from the bulk population could get into FACS-sorted repertoires as contaminants.

Template switching by 5'RACE produced TCR cDNA, adding a universal primer site and UMIs. TCRdb ran MiXCR on the 5' RACE reads and lists one entry per CDR3 protein. The sample has some 300,000 distinct CDR3 sequences, approximately 3.9% seen once; the top ten hold 20% to 30%. The V and J ends lost 3 bases and 4 bases respectively, with 13 bases between them. This CDR3 has 15 amino acids. Per the germline V gene, CDR1 is SGHTA and CDR2 is FQGNSA. At least ten counts were recorded for this clonotype. Antigen: not known. The sample consisted of PBMCs, taken on the day of the yellow fever booster vaccination. The source of this sequence is a young man who received the YFV17D yellow fever vaccine. The genes are TRBV7-2 and TRBJ2-1; D not certain. The DNA for the CDR3 is TGTGCCAGCAGCTTGGTAGGCATGGGTTACAATGAGCAGTTCTTC. Protein product: CASSLVGMGYNEQFF.